This paragraph covers one T cell receptor (beta chain) sequence. The germline gives CDR1 SGHTA, CDR2 FQGNSA. The V end was cut by 2 bases, the J end by 8 bases, with 9 bases between. This CDR3 contains 13 residues. The data derive from a study of T cell changes during pregnancy in multiple sclerosis. The repertoire was sequenced with immunoSEQ multiplex PCR; TCRdb's copy has only in-frame clones and lacks some. The data show 60,000 or so clones, 80% to 95% seen once. The receptor comes from a female donor with multiple sclerosis, enrolled in a pregnancy study. The specimen was peripheral blood, collected in the first trimester of pregnancy. J is TRBJ1-4 and V is TRBV7-2; no definite D call. The CDR3: CASSLTGLEKLFF. Written as DNA, the CDR3 is TGTGCCAGCAGCTTAACGGGGTTAGAAAAACTGTTTTTT.